This T cell receptor beta chain was retrieved from a study of T-cell memory formation after mild COVID-19. In the study overall: TCR clusters mostly belonged to single donors. Study-wide findings and caveats: Shrinking CD4+ clones were chiefly CM and EM; CD8+ ones were chiefly EMRA. Confirmation of SARS-CoV-2 specificity was lacking for second-wave clones peaking day 37.

TCRdb recomputed calls from the 5' RACE reads with MiXCR, one row per CDR3 protein. The sample comprises 150,000 to 200,000 distinct CDR3 sequences, 10% to 15% of which are singletons, and more than 3% rests with the top ten. This clonotype rates as medium-sized. What it binds is not known. The CDR3 runs 16 residues. V gave up 0 bases and J gave up 1 base; unmatched junction bases: 2. CDR1 is SGHRS and CDR2 is YFSETQ in the germline V gene. The sequence was collected from a man younger than 35 who had mild COVID-19 (a few samples of this study predate the infection). Cell type and time point are not known. The chain combines TRBV5-1 with TRBJ2-3, with TRBD1 matching 10 bases. The sequenced sample was PBMCs or a T cell subset sorted from them (not recorded which). In DNA form, the CDR3 reads TGCGCCAGCAGCTTGGCGACAGGGGGCGGCACAGATACGCAGTATTTT. The encoded protein is CASSLATGGGTDTQYF.